Shown below are 28 T cell receptor beta chains from a single sample sequenced in a study of cytomegalovirus exposure and HLA in healthy donors. 60 Vbeta and 13 Jbeta primers were used in PCR. TCRdb's copy holds only in-frame clones and misses some; the assay was immunoSEQ multiplex PCR. The sample has 150,000 to 200,000 clones, about three quarters seen once. The sequencing input was PBMCs. These receptors were collected from a female donor in good health and CMV-seronegative.

This clone is a singleton in its sample. The genes are TRBV7-2 and TRBJ1-4; a possible D gene is TRBD1 (5 bases). The CDR3 extends over 14 amino acids. Germline V CDR1 and CDR2: SGHTA, FQGNSA. Trimming stripped 5 bases from V and 10 bases from J, with 17 bases between. The CDR3 region has the DNA TGTGCCAGCAGCCAAACTGGCGGGGGTGTAAAACTGTTTTTT. This gives the protein CASSQTGGGVKLFF.

This clone showed up just once. The rearrangement links TRBV29-1 to TRBJ1-5; 9 bases line up with TRBD1. Germline CDR1 and CDR2: SQVTM and ANQGSEA. Trimming removed 6 bases from V and 3 bases from J; junction bases left unmatched: 12. This CDR3 comprises 16 residues. The CDR3 coding sequence is TGCAGCGTGGGGGACAGGGTAAAATCCGCCAATCAGCCCCAGCATTTT. This translates into CSVGDRVKSANQPQHF.

The chain has TRBV6-5 and TRBJ1-1; TRBD1 might be the D (5 bases). Germline V gene lookup returns CDR1 MNHEY and CDR2 SVGAGI. CDR3 length: 14 residues. Trimming took off 4 bases at V and 5 bases at J, with 14 bases between the two ends. The CDR3 here is CASSLVREVTEAFF. CDR3 coding DNA: TGTGCCAGCAGTTTGGTCAGGGAGGTTACTGAAGCTTTCTTT.

The chain links TRBV7-9 to TRBJ1-4; 9 bases are shared with TRBD1. CDR3 length equals 14 residues. Germline V gives CDR1 SEHNR, CDR2 FQNEAQ (reference sequence). The V and J ends lost 4 bases and 8 bases, in that order; junction bases with no gene match: 5. The CDR3 reads CASSSTGGREKLFF. DNA of the CDR3: TGTGCCAGCAGCTCCACAGGGGGCCGAGAAAAACTGTTTTTT.

This clone was seen only once. The chain couples TRBV5-4 to TRBJ2-7, with TRBD1 matching 10 bases. The CDR3 has 15 residues. The germline V gene has CDR1 SGHNT and CDR2 YYREEE (reference sequence). Trimming at V came to 3 bases and at J to 6 bases, leaving 9 bases not matched to a gene. CDR3 DNA: TGTGCCAGCAGCTGGGGGACAGGGGCGTCTGGCGAGCAGTACTTC. This translates into CASSWGTGASGEQYF.

This sequence joins TRBV2 and TRBJ2-2; 8 bases are shared with TRBD1. After removal of 5 bases from V and 7 bases from J, the junction contained 9 bases not matched to a gene. The CDR3 consists of 15 residues. The V gene's germline CDR1 is SNHLY and CDR2 FYNNEI. The CDR3 sequence: CASSYTPGGSGELFF. DNA for the CDR3: TGTGCCAGCAGTTATACCCCAGGGGGCAGCGGGGAGCTGTTTTTT.

J is TRBJ1-4 and V is TRBV5-1; D uncertain. Germline CDR1 SGHRS, CDR2 YFSETQ. V gave up 4 bases and J gave up 12 bases, with 16 bases separating them. The CDR3 is 13 amino acids. The CDR3 nucleotides read TGCGCCAGCAGCCTACGACCCCCCCAGGAACTGTTTTTT. Translating it yields CASSLRPPQELFF.

This chain uses TRBV29-1 with TRBJ2-3; 7 bases map to TRBD1. CDR1 is SQVTM and CDR2 is ANQGSEA in the germline V gene. V trimming: 2 bases; J trimming: 3 bases; junction bases outside the gene matches: 8. The CDR3 has 15 amino acids. DNA for the CDR3: TGCAGCGTTGAAAGGACGGGACAGTTAACAGATACGCAGTATTTT. Protein product: CSVERTGQLTDTQYF.

The J gene is TRBJ2-7, the V gene TRBV6-6; possible D gene TRBD1, 5 bases. The CDR3 is 14 amino acids. Per the germline V gene, CDR1 is MNHNY and CDR2 is SVGAGI (reference sequence). The ends were cut back, 5 bases at V and 3 bases at J, with 14 bases in the middle. The DNA for the CDR3 is TGTGCCAGCAGTCAAACAGGTGGGGTCTACGAGCAGTACTTC. This codes for CASSQTGGVYEQYF.

Concerning this clone: The same CDR3 can be traced to other DNA sequences in this sample. This chain links TRBV6-4 with TRBJ2-3, with TRBD2 matching 10 bases. This CDR3 is built from 14 residues. The V and J ends lost 3 bases and 3 bases, in that order; junction bases with no gene match: 0. Germline CDR1 is MRHNA and CDR2 is SNTAGT. The CDR3 is CASSEAGGTDTQYF. The CDR3, as DNA: TGTGCCAGCAGTGAAGCGGGAGGGACAGATACGCAGTATTTT.

The chain recombines TRBV30 with TRBJ2-3, with TRBD2 identical over 14 bases. The CDR3 has 20 residues. Germline V gene sequence: CDR1 GTSNPN, CDR2 SVGIG (reference sequence). Trimming took 3 bases from V and 4 from J; bases not matched to a gene: 18. CDR3 sequence: CAWSEGGDPGLAGAADTQYF. The DNA for the CDR3 is TGTGCCTGGAGCGAAGGTGGGGACCCGGGACTAGCGGGGGCCGCAGATACGCAGTATTTT.

This clone was found a few times. This chain links TRBV28 with TRBJ1-2; TRBD1 might be the D (5 bases). Germline CDR1 MDHEN, CDR2 SYDVKM. V dropped 3 bases and J dropped 2 bases, with 13 bases sitting between them. The CDR3 spans 15 residues. The CDR3 protein is CASSLGPAQNYGYTF. In DNA form, the CDR3 reads TGTGCCAGCAGTTTGGGGCCAGCCCAAAACTATGGCTACACCTTC.

The chain combines TRBV4-3 with TRBJ1-1; 7 bases line up with TRBD1. The CDR3 runs 17 residues. Germline V gene sequence: CDR1 LGHNA, CDR2 YSLEER. J lost 0 bases, V lost 1 base, and 8 bases had no gene match. This CDR3 reads CASSQASVGQMNTEAFF. DNA for the CDR3: TGCGCCAGCAGCCAAGCGTCCGTGGGACAGATGAACACTGAAGCTTTCTTT.

The gene calls are TRBV18 and TRBJ2-1, with D possibly matching TRBD2 (6 bases). The CDR3 loop spans 17 amino acids. Between the trimmed V and J ends, which lost 2 bases and 5 bases, there was a span of 19 bases. The germline V gene has CDR1 KGHSH and CDR2 LQKENI. DNA for the CDR3: TGTGCCAGCTCACCAAGGCGAGTCGGGAGTGGAAACAATGAGCAGTTCTTC. This codes for CASSPRRVGSGNNEQFF.

This chain uses TRBV27 with TRBJ2-5; 9 bases fit TRBD2. This CDR3 has 12 residues. V dropped 5 bases and J dropped 5; count of bases not matched to a gene: 0. The germline V gene encodes CDR1 MNHEY and CDR2 SMNVEV (reference sequence). The CDR3 DNA sequence: TGTGCCAGCAGTGGACTAGCGGAGACCCAGTACTTC. Translation: CASSGLAETQYF.

The chain is built from TRBV19 and TRBJ1-6; D is perhaps TRBD1 (6 bases). This CDR3 contains 19 residues. Germline CDR1 LNHDA, CDR2 SQIVND (reference sequence). With 7 bases removed from V and 0 bases from J, the gap between germline ends came to 22 bases. CDR3 nucleotides: TGTGCCAGTAATTCCCCCGGGACAAGAAGTTTCTCCTATAATTCACCCCTCCACTTT. The encoded protein is CASNSPGTRSFSYNSPLHF. Full variable domain (rest looked up from reference TRBV19 and TRBJ1-6): DGGITQSPKYLFRKEGQNVTLSCEQNLNHDAMYWYRQDPGQGLRLIYYSQIVNDFQKGDIAEGYSVSREKKESFPLTVTSAQKNPTAFYLCASNSPGTRSFSYNSPLHFGNGTRLTVT.

This clone turned up a few times. The gene calls are TRBV7-3 and TRBJ2-3; perhaps TRBD1 as D (6 bases). This CDR3 contains 15 residues. V lost 1 base, J lost 0 bases, and 8 bases lay in between. In germline, CDR1 is SGHTA, CDR2 FQGTGA. CDR3 in amino acids: CASSLMGASTDTQYF. DNA for the CDR3: TGTGCCAGCAGCTTAATGGGGGCCAGCACAGATACGCAGTATTTT.

The chain links TRBV7-8 to TRBJ2-3, with D uncertain. CDR3 length: 15 amino acids. The germline gives CDR1 SGHVS, CDR2 FQNEAQ. The germline V and J ends were trimmed by 3 bases and 2 bases, with 12 bases remaining between them. The DNA for the CDR3 is TGTGCCAGCAGCTTTTTGTTTTCACACACAGATACGCAGTATTTT. This encodes CASSFLFSHTDTQYF.

This chain uses TRBV4-1 with TRBJ1-6; the match to TRBD1 covers 11 bases. The CDR3 has 19 residues. J lost 8 bases, V lost 0 bases, and 12 bases had no gene match. Germline loops: CDR1 MGHRA, CDR2 YSYEKL. CDR3 DNA sequence: TGCGCCAGCAGCCAAGATACGGGGACAGGGGGAAAAAAGGATTCACCCCTCCACTTT. Protein sequence: CASSQDTGTGGKKDSPLHF.

This chain links TRBV30 with TRBJ1-6, with 7 bases that match TRBD1. With V trimmed by 8 bases and J by 5 bases, 6 bases remained unmatched. The CDR3 is made up of 13 amino acids. Germline V gives CDR1 GTSNPN, CDR2 SVGIG (reference sequence). CDR3 in DNA: TGTGCCGTTAGACAGGGTGATAATTCACCCCTCCACTTT. It codes for CAVRQGDNSPLHF.

CDR3 region: CAWRSSGGGDEQFF. The DNA for the CDR3 is TGTGCCTGGAGGAGTAGCGGGGGGGGCGATGAGCAGTTCTTC. The rearrangement links TRBV30 to TRBJ2-1, with TRBD2 matching over 11 bases. This CDR3 has 14 residues. Trimming took 3 bases from V and 8 from J; bases not matched to a gene: 6. The germline CDR1 and CDR2 sequences are GTSNPN and SVGIG (reference sequence).

V usage is TRBV9 and J usage is TRBJ2-5; D may be TRBD1 or TRBD2 (7 bases each). The DNA end is a closer match to TRBJ2-7, so the J assignment may be wrong. Germline CDR1 is SGDLS and CDR2 is YYNGEE. The CDR3 totals 14 residues. CDR3: CASSLGGGGYEQYF. CDR3 bases: TGTGCCAGCAGCTTAGGGGGCGGGGGCTACGAGCAGTACTTC.

V usage is TRBV29-1 and J usage is TRBJ2-3; 7 nucleotides agree with TRBD2. V was pared by 7 bases and J by 2 bases, with 9 bases of the junction left unmatched. Germline assignment: CDR1 SQVTM and CDR2 ANQGSEA. This CDR3 has 14 residues. CDR3 nucleotide sequence: TGCAGCGATCAACTGGGGGGGGACACAGATACGCAGTATTTT. This gives the protein CSDQLGGDTDTQYF.

The rearrangement links TRBV27 to TRBJ2-5, with 9 positions matching TRBD2. With V trimmed by 5 bases and J by 4 bases, 8 bases remained unmatched. CDR1 is MNHEY, CDR2 SMNVEV, per germline (reference sequence). The CDR3 runs 15 residues. DNA of the CDR3: TGTGCCAGCAGTCCCCGGGTAGCGGGGGTAGAGACCCAGTACTTC. Translation: CASSPRVAGVETQYF.

The chain couples TRBV13 to TRBJ2-1; 7 bases are a match to TRBD2. CDR1 and CDR2 from the germline V gene are PRHDT and FYEKMQ (reference sequence). The CDR3 has 17 residues. J was trimmed by 1 base and V by 5 bases; bases with no gene match: 11. CDR3 sequence: CASSPGGWDGSYNEQFF. The DNA of the CDR3 is TGTGCCAGCAGCCCGGGAGGATGGGACGGATCCTACAATGAGCAGTTCTTC.

With regard to this clone: The junction departs from the called germline gene at one end, perhaps through a read error. The chain couples TRBV7-9 to TRBJ2-5; perhaps TRBD1 as D (6 bases). CDR3 length: 11 amino acids. Germline V gene sequence: CDR1 SEHNR, CDR2 FQNEAQ (reference sequence). CDR3 sequence: CRAGRGETQYF. Written as DNA, the CDR3 is TGCCGGGCGGGCAGGGGAGAGACCCAGTACTTC.

The chain combines TRBV14 with TRBJ2-7; TRBD2 matches 11 bases. The CDR3 covers 15 residues. Trimming at V came to 2 bases and at J to 3 bases, leaving 3 bases not matched to a gene. In germline, CDR1 is SGHDN, CDR2 FVKESK. Here the CDR3 reads CASSQKTSGVYEQYF. The DNA of the CDR3 is TGTGCCAGCAGCCAAAAGACTAGCGGGGTCTACGAGCAGTACTTC.

The chain recombines TRBV27 with TRBJ1-6; 7 nucleotides agree with TRBD1. V lost 3 bases to trimming and J lost 10 bases; unmatched junction nucleotides: 6. The CDR3 is 14 amino acids. Looked up from germline, CDR1 is MNHEY and CDR2 is SMNVEV (reference sequence). The CDR3 spells CASSLGQSGSPLHF. The DNA of the CDR3 is TGTGCCAGCAGTTTGGGACAGAGCGGCTCACCCCTCCACTTT.